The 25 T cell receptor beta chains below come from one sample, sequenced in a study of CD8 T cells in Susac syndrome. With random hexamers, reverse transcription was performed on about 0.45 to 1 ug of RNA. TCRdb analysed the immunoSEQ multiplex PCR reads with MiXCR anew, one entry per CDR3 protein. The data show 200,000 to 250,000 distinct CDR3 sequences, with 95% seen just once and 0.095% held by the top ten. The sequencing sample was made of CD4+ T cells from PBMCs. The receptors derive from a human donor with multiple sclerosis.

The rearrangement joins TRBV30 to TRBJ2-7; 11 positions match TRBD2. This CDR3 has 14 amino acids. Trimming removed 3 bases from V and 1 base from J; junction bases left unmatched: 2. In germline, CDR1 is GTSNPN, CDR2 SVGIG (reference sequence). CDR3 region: CAWRTSGASYEQYF. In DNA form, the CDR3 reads TGTGCCTGGAGGACTAGCGGGGCTTCCTACGAGCAGTACTTC.

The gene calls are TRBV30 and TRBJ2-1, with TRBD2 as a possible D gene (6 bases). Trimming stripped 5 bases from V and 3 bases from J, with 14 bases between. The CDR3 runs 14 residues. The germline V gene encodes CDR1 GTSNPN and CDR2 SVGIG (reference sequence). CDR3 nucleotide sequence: TGTGCCTGGGGGACTCCCACGAACTACAATGAGCAGTTCTTC. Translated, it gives CAWGTPTNYNEQFF.

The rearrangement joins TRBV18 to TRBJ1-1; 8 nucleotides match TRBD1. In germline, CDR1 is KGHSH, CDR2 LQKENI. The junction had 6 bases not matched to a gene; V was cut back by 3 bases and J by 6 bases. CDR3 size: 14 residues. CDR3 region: CASSPGTGRPEAFF. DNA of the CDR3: TGTGCCAGCTCACCGGGGACAGGTCGGCCTGAAGCTTTCTTT. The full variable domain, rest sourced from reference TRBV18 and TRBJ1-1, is NAGVMQNPRHLVRRRGQEARLRCSPMKGHSHVYWYRQLPEEGLKFMVYLQKENIIDESGMPKERFSAEFPKEGPSILRIQQVVRGDSAAYFCASSPGTGRPEAFFGQGTRLTVV.

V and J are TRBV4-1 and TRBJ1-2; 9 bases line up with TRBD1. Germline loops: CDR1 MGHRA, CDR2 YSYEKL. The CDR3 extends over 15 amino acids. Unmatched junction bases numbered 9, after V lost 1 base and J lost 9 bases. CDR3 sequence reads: CASSQGEGTGRSYTF. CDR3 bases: TGCGCCAGCAGCCAAGGAGAAGGGACAGGGAGGAGCTACACCTTC.

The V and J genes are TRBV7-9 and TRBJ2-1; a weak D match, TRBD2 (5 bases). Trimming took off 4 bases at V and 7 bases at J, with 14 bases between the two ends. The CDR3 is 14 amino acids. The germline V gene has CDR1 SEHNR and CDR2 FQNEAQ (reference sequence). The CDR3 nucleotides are TGTGCCAGCAGCTCGGGGATGATTGGTAATGAGCAGTTCTTC. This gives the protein CASSSGMIGNEQFF.

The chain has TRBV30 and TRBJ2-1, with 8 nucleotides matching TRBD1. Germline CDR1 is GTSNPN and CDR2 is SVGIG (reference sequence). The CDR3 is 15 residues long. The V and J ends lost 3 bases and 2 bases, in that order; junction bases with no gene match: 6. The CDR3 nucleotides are TGTGCCTGGAGAGAGACAGGGGTGACCTACAATGAGCAGTTCTTC. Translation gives CAWRETGVTYNEQFF. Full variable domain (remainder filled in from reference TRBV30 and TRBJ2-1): SQTIHQWPATLVQPVGSPLSLECTVEGTSNPNLYWYRQAAGRGLQLLFYSVGIGQISSEVPQNLSASRPQDRQFILSSKKLLLSDSGFYLCAWRETGVTYNEQFFGPGTRLTVL.

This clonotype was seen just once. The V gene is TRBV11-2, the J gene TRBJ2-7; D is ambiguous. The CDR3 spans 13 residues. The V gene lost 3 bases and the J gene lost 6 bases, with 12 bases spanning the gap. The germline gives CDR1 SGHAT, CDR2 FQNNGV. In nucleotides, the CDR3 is TGTGCCAGCAGCTTTCACCTATCCAGCGAGCAGTACTTC. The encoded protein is CASSFHLSSEQYF.

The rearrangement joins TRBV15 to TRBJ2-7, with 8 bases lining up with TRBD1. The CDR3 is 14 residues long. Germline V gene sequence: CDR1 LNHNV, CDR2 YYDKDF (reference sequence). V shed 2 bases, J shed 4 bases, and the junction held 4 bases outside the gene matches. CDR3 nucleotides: TGTGCCACCAGCAGATCTACAGGGGGTTACGAGCAGTACTTC. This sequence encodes CATSRSTGGYEQYF.

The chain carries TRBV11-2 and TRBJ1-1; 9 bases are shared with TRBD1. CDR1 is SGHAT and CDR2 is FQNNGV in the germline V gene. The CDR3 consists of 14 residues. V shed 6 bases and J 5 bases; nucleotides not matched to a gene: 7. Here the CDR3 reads CASSPDRGRTEAFF. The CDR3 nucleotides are TGTGCCAGCAGTCCCGACAGGGGGAGGACTGAAGCTTTCTTT.

The CDR3 protein is CASTPLRLVHYGYTF. For the CDR3, the DNA is TGTGCCAGCACCCCCCTACGCTTAGTTCACTATGGCTACACCTTC. The rearrangement joins TRBV6-5 to TRBJ1-2, with D uncertain. CDR3 length: 15 amino acids. Between the trimmed V and J ends, which lost 7 bases and 3 bases, there was a span of 18 bases. Germline V gives CDR1 MNHEY, CDR2 SVGAGI.

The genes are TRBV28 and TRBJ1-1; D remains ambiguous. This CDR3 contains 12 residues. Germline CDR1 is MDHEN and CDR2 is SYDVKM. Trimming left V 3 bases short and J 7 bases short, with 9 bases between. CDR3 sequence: CASSLDYLEAFF. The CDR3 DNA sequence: TGTGCCAGCAGTTTGGACTACCTTGAAGCTTTCTTT.

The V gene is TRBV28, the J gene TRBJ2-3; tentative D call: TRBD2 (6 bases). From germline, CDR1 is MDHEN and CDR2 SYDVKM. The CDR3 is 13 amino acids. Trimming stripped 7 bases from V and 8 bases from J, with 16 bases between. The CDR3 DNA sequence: TGTGCCAGCATCACCGGGGGTCCGGGTACGCAGTATTTT. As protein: CASITGGPGTQYF.

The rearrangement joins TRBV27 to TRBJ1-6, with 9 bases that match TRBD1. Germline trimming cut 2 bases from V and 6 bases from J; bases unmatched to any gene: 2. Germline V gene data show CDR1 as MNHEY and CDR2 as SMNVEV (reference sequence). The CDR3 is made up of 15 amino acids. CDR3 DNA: TGTGCCAGCAGTTTACGGGACAGGGCTAATTCACCCCTCCACTTT. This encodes CASSLRDRANSPLHF.

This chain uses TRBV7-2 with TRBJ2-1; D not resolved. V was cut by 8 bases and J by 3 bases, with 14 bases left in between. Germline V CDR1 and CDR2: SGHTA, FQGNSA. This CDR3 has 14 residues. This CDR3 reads CASQNHQVYNEQFF. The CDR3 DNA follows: TGTGCCAGCCAGAACCACCAGGTCTACAATGAGCAGTTCTTC.

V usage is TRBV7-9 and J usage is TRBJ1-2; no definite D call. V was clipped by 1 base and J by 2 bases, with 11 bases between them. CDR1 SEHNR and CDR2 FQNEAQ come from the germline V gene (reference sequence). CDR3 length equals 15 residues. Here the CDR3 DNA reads TGTGCCAGCAGCTTAGTTTCGGTGGACAACTATGGCTACACCTTC. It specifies CASSLVSVDNYGYTF.

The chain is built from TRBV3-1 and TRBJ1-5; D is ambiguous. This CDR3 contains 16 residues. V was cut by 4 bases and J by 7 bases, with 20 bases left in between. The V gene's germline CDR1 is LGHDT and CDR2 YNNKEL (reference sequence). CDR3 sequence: CASSPQVMMPGQPQHF. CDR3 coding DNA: TGTGCCAGCAGCCCCCAAGTTATGATGCCTGGGCAGCCCCAGCATTTT.

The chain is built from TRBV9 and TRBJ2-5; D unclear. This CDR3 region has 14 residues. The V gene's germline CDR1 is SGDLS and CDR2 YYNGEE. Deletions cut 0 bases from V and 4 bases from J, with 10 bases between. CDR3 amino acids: CASSVGISGETQYF. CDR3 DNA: TGTGCCAGCAGCGTAGGGATTTCGGGAGAGACCCAGTACTTC.

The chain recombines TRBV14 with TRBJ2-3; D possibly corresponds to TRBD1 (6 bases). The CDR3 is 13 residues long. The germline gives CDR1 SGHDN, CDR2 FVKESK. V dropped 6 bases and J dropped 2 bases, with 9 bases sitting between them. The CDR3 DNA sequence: TGTGCCAGCAGGGCAGGGGTCACAGATACGCAGTATTTT. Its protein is CASRAGVTDTQYF.

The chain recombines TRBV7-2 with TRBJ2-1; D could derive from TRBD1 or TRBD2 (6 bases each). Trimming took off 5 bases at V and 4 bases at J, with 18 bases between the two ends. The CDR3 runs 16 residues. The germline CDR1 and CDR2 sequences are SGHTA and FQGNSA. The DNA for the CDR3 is TGTGCCAGCAGCCCCTCGGGGGCAGGGGTGTACAATGAGCAGTTCTTC. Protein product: CASSPSGAGVYNEQFF.

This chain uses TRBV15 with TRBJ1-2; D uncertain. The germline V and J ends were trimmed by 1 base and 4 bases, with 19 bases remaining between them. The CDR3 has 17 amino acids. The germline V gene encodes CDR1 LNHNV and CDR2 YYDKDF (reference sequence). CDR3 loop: CATSRGGFGSRSYGYTF. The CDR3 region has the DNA TGTGCCACCAGCAGAGGTGGCTTCGGGAGCCGATCCTATGGCTACACCTTC.

This chain's CDR3 is CSARRGQTRGNEQFF. CDR3 in DNA: TGCAGTGCTAGGCGGGGACAGACTAGGGGGAATGAGCAGTTCTTC. The genes are TRBV20-1 and TRBJ2-1; tentative D call: TRBD1 (7 bases). V was pared by 3 bases and J by 7 bases, with 19 bases between. CDR1 is DFQATT, CDR2 SNEGSKA, per germline (reference sequence). This CDR3 is 15 amino acids long.

CDR3 protein: CSATLQGSEQYF. CDR3 in DNA: TGCAGTGCTACACTACAGGGCTCCGAGCAGTACTTC. The chain couples TRBV20-1 to TRBJ2-7; D perhaps matches TRBD1 (6 bases). In germline, CDR1 is DFQATT, CDR2 SNEGSKA (reference sequence). The CDR3 is 12 residues long. Trimming removed 4 bases from V and 6 bases from J, with 13 bases in between.

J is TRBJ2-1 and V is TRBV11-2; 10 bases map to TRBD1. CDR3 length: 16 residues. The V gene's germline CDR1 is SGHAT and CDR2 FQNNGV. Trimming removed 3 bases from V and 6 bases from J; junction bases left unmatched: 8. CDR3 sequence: CASSFADRGFGNEQFF. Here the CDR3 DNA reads TGTGCCAGCAGCTTCGCGGACAGGGGGTTCGGCAATGAGCAGTTCTTC.

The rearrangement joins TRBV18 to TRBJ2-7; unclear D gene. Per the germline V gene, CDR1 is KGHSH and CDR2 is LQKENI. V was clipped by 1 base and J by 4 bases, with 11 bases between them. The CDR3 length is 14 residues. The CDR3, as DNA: TGTGCCAGCTCACCACGCGCACGCTCTTACGAGCAGTACTTC. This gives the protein CASSPRARSYEQYF. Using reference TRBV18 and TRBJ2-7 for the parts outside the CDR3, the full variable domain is NAGVMQNPRHLVRRRGQEARLRCSPMKGHSHVYWYRQLPEEGLKFMVYLQKENIIDESGMPKERFSAEFPKEGPSILRIQQVVRGDSAAYFCASSPRARSYEQYFGPGTRLTVT.

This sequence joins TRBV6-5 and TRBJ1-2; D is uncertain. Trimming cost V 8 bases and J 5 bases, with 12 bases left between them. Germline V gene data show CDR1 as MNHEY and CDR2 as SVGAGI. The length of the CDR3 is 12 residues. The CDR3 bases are TGTGCCAGCCATTCCACGGGTTATGGCTACACCTTC. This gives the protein CASHSTGYGYTF.